The TCR beta chain under discussion was sequenced for a study of blood T cell repertoires in COVID-19. At the level of the study: Samples of COVID-19 (acute and convalescent) were obtained from the United States, Italy and Spain. PBMCs, B-cell-depleted T cells, or T cells were the source of the cDNA or gDNA that made up the material.

TCRdb keeps only in-frame clones here, not all; method: immunoSEQ multiplex PCR. The table shows about 230,000 clones, with roughly 85% occurring only once. V dropped 7 bases and J dropped 4; count of bases not matched to a gene: 7. This CDR3 is 15 amino acids long. Germline V CDR1 and CDR2: SGHDT, YYEEEE. The V call is TRBV5-6, the J call TRBJ1-6, with TRBD1 identical over 8 bases. The TCR was taken from a woman in her sixties or seventies with active or convalescent COVID-19. Sequencing used peripheral blood. Here the CDR3 reads CASLTTGVYNSPLHF. The CDR3 bases are TGTGCCAGCCTCACGACAGGGGTGTATAATTCACCCCTCCACTTT. Full variable domain (outside the CDR3, taken from reference TRBV5-6 and TRBJ1-6): DAGVTQSPTHLIKTRGQQVTLRCSPKSGHDTVSWYQQALGQGPQFIFQYYEEEERQRGNFPDRFSGHQFPNYSSELNVNALLLGDSALYLCASLTTGVYNSPLHFGNGTRLTVT.